A selection of T cell receptor beta chains follows, all from one sample in a study of a mutant IDH1 vaccine in newly diagnosed glioma. No antigen has been identified for these receptors. TCRdb keeps only in-frame clones here, not all; method: immunoSEQ multiplex PCR. The table includes about 75,000 clones, 91% detected once. The sequencing used PBMCs, collected from a glioma patient whose treatment included an IDH1 peptide vaccine. Receptors originate from a woman in her forties or fifties with glioma. The CDR3 runs from the conserved cysteine through the conserved F or W. A D gene is named only where the DNA matches it firmly. The listing skips clone size in some rows; elsewhere it reads once, few, many or a size class.

v_call	j_call	clone_size	d_call	cdr3_nt	cdr3_aa
TRBV9	TRBJ2-7	once	NA	TGTGCCAGCAGCGTAGGGGGGGGAGGGGGCTACGAGCAGTACTTC	CASSVGGGGGYEQYF
TRBV29-1	TRBJ2-7	NA	NA	TGCAGCGCCCCGACTAGTGGTTGGGAGCAGTACTTC	CSAPTSGWEQYF
TRBV25-1	TRBJ2-1	NA	NA	TGTGCCAGCAGCAGACACAGGGCCGCCTACAATGAGCAGTTCTTC	CASSRHRAAYNEQFF
TRBV19	TRBJ2-5	NA	NA	TGTGCCAGTGCCATCCAAGAGACCCAGTACTTC	CASAIQETQYF
TRBV25-1	TRBJ2-2	NA	NA	TGTGCCAGCAGTGTAGGTTGGGCTGCCGGGGAGCTGTTTTTT	CASSVGWAAGELFF
TRBV28	TRBJ1-5	NA	NA	TGTGCCAGCAGTTCGGGCTTGGGTCGCAATCAGCCCCAGCATTTT	CASSSGLGRNQPQHF
TRBV5-1	TRBJ2-7	NA	NA	TGCGCCAGCAGGGTTGAGTTGGGGGGCTCCGAGCAGTACTTC	CASRVELGGSEQYF
TRBV7-9	TRBJ2-1	once	TRBD2	TGTGCCAGCAGCTCCCCCGTAACGGGAGGGCATGAGCAGTTCTTC	CASSSPVTGGHEQFF
TRBV28	TRBJ2-5	NA	TRBD2	TGTGCCAGCAGCCTCCAGGGGACTAGCGGGAGCCGAAAAGAGACCCAGTACTTC	CASSLQGTSGSRKETQYF
TRBV4-1	TRBJ2-7	NA	TRBD1	TGCGCCAGCAGCCTGGGACAGTTAGCCTACGAGCAGTACTTC	CASSLGQLAYEQYF
TRBV4-1	TRBJ1-5	NA	NA	TGCGCCAGCAGCTTACAGGGAGATCAGCCCCAGCATTTT	CASSLQGDQPQHF
TRBV6-1	TRBJ1-4	NA	NA	TGTGCCAGCAGTGAACGGGGGGCGGGCGAAAAACTGTTTTTT	CASSERGAGEKLFF
TRBV7-9	TRBJ2-1	NA	TRBD2	TGTGCCAGCACCTCCCAACTGACTAGCGGGAGACTGGAGCAGTTCTTC	CASTSQLTSGRLEQFF
TRBV19	TRBJ1-1	NA	TRBD1	TGTGCCACCAGGACAGGGGGTCGGAACACTGAAGCTTTCTTT	CATRTGGRNTEAFF
TRBV2	TRBJ2-1	once	NA	TGTGCCAGCAGTGAAGGGAACCCGGAGGGTGAGCAGTTCTTC	CASSEGNPEGEQFF
TRBV9	TRBJ1-5	NA	NA	TGTGCCAGCAGCGTAGGACAGGCAAATCAGCCCCAGCATTTT	CASSVGQANQPQHF
TRBV2	TRBJ2-5	few	TRBD2	TGTGCCAGCAGTCCACTAGCGGGGAGGGAAGAGACCCAGTACTTC	CASSPLAGREETQYF
TRBV6-5	TRBJ1-2	NA	NA	TGTGCCAGCAGTTACTCAGGGACTGCTACTAGCTATGGCTACACCTTC	CASSYSGTATSYGYTF
TRBV30	TRBJ1-3	NA	TRBD1	TGTGCCAGACGAGACAGGGGGTTTTCTGGAAACACCATATATTTT	CARRDRGFSGNTIYF
TRBV6-6	TRBJ1-1	NA	TRBD1	TGTGCCAGCGACAGGGATGGGAGGACTGAAGCTTTCTTT	CASDRDGRTEAFF
TRBV6-1	TRBJ1-4	NA	NA	TGTGCCAGCAGTCAAGGGGGGGAAGCAACTAATGAAAAACTGTTTTTT	CASSQGGEATNEKLFF
TRBV10-3	TRBJ2-6	NA	NA	TGTGCCATCAGTGCGGGTATGTTGAGCTCTGGGGCCAACGTCCTGACTTTC	CAISAGMLSSGANVLTF
TRBV7-8	TRBJ2-3	NA	TRBD1	TGTGCCAGCAGCTTACTACAGGGGGCTAGCACAGATACGCAGTATTTT	CASSLLQGASTDTQYF